This entry concerns a single TCR beta chain. PCR was performed using 60 Vbeta and 13 Jbeta primers. Profiled with immunoSEQ multiplex PCR; TCRdb holds only in-frame clones, not every one. The repertoire holds 150,000 or so clones, with approximately 80% as singletons. The V and J ends lost 5 bases and 3 bases respectively, with 8 bases between them. CDR3 size: 13 residues. Germline assignment: CDR1 SEHNR and CDR2 FQNEAQ (reference sequence). This sample stems from a study of cytomegalovirus exposure and HLA in healthy donors. This TCR was sampled from a man aged 25 to 40 in good health and CMV-seropositive. The rearrangement joins TRBV7-9 to TRBJ2-1, with D unclear. The sequenced material came from PBMCs. In nucleotides, the CDR3 is TGTGCCAGCAGCACCGAGCTCTACAATGAGCAGTTCTTC. Encoded protein: CASSTELYNEQFF.